The clone carrying this T cell receptor beta chain is a singleton in its sample. The antigen is unknown. The sample comes from a study of shared clonotypes between healthy human individuals. Points from the study as a whole: Relative to memory subsets, naive subsets generally showed larger estimated richness. It was anticipated that sequencing depth would influence how many clonotypes donors shared.

The study separated CD4+ cells into CD45RA+ naive and CD45RA-negative memory subsets. Germline-derived CDR1 and CDR2 are KGHSH and LQKENI. This CDR3 has 16 residues. V gave up 2 bases and J gave up 0 bases, with 11 bases separating them. The assay was immunoSEQ multiplex PCR, and TCRdb's table has in-frame clones only and misses some. The sample includes approximately 2.4 million clones, about 94% seen only once; the top ten take 0.1% to 0.15%. The gene calls are TRBV18 and TRBJ1-3, with D hard to call. Material: naive CD4+ T cells sorted from blood. The subset here: CD45RA+ positively selected. This clonotype originated in a man younger than 30 in good health. CDR3 protein: CASSPNSAPSGNTIYF. In DNA, the CDR3 is TGTGCCAGCTCACCAAACAGCGCACCCTCTGGAAACACCATATATTTT.